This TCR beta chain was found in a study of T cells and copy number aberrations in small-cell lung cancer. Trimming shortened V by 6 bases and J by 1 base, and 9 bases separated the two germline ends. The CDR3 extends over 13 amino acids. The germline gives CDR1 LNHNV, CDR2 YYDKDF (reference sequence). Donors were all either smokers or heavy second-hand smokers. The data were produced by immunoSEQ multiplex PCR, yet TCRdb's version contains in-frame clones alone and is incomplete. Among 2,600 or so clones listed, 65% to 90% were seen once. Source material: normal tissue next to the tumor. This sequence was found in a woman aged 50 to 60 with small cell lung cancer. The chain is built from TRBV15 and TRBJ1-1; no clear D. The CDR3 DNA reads TGTGCCACCAGGGTAGGGAGGAACACTGAAGCTTTCTTT. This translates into CATRVGRNTEAFF. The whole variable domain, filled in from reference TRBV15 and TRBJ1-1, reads DAMVIQNPRYQVTQFGKPVTLSCSQTLNHNVMYWYQQKSSQAPKLLFHYYDKDFNNEADTPDNFQSRRPNTSFCFLDIRSPGLGDTAMYLCATRVGRNTEAFFGQGTRLTVV.